A single sample gave rise to the 30 T cell receptor beta chains below, sequenced in a study of graft-versus-host responses after intestinal transplantation. Clones were sequenced by immunoSEQ multiplex PCR, and TCRdb holds only the in-frame ones, with some missing. Of several thousand clones in the sample, roughly 30% were seen once. The specimen comprised alloreactive CD4+ T cells from a mixed lymphocyte reaction culture, sampled before transplantation. As to subset: CFSE-low proliferating T cells sorted from roughly 6-day pre-transplant mixed lymphocyte reaction (GvH or HvG direction). These receptors all come from a human patient who was an organ donor for intestinal transplantation.

The CDR3 nucleotides are TGTGCCACCAGCAGACACAGGGCAACTAATGAAAAACTGTTTTTT. Residues: CATSRHRATNEKLFF. V usage is TRBV15 and J usage is TRBJ1-4; a possible D gene is TRBD1 (6 bases). This CDR3 comprises 15 residues. The germline V gene has CDR1 LNHNV and CDR2 YYDKDF (reference sequence). V gave up 2 bases and J gave up 0 bases, with 7 bases separating them.

The chain combines TRBV5-5 with TRBJ2-3; no definite D call. There are 14 residues in the CDR3. Deletions cut 2 bases from V and 2 bases from J, with 9 bases between. Germline loops: CDR1 SGHKS, CDR2 YYEKEE (reference sequence). Here the CDR3 reads CASSLSPSTDTQYF. Written as DNA, the CDR3 is TGTGCCAGCAGCTTAAGTCCATCCACAGATACGCAGTATTTT.

The chain combines TRBV9 with TRBJ1-4, with D perhaps matching TRBD1 (5 bases). Trimming took off 0 bases at V and 0 bases at J, with 6 bases between the two ends. The germline V gene encodes CDR1 SGDLS and CDR2 YYNGEE. CDR3 size: 15 residues. The CDR3 DNA follows: TGTGCCAGCAGCGTAGGGGGCGCAACTAATGAAAAACTGTTTTTT. This codes for CASSVGGATNEKLFF.

In this sample, this clone is large. V gene TRBV2 combines with J gene TRBJ2-7; 9 positions agree with TRBD1. The germline V gene encodes CDR1 SNHLY and CDR2 FYNNEI. This CDR3 has 13 residues. V lost 6 bases, J lost 0 bases, and 0 bases stayed unmatched. The CDR3 spells CASRTGGSYEQYF. CDR3 nucleotide sequence: TGTGCCAGCAGGACAGGGGGCTCCTACGAGCAGTACTTC.

The chain uses TRBV4-1 and TRBJ2-5; the match to TRBD1 covers 9 bases. The J call may be wrong; the DNA end is better matched by TRBJ2-7. CDR1 and CDR2 from the germline V gene are MGHRA and YSYEKL. The CDR3 runs 14 residues. The CDR3 DNA reads TGCGCCAGCAGCCTGGGACAGGGAACCTACGAGCAGTACTTC. Translated, it gives CASSLGQGTYEQYF.

This chain connects TRBV9 to TRBJ1-4; the D gene is possibly TRBD1 (5 bases). CDR1 is SGDLS, CDR2 YYNGEE, per germline. The CDR3 sequence is 16 residues long. Trimming shortened V by 2 bases and J by 0 bases, and 11 bases separated the two germline ends. The CDR3 DNA follows: TGTGCCAGCAGCGTGAGTGGGGGTGCAACTAATGAAAAACTGTTTTTT. Translating it yields CASSVSGGATNEKLFF. Filled out from reference TRBV9 and TRBJ1-4, the complete variable domain reads DSGVTQTPKHLITATGQRVTLRCSPRSGDLSVYWYQQSLDQGLQFLIQYYNGEERAKGNILERFSAQQFPDLHSELNLSSLELGDSALYFCASSVSGGATNEKLFFGSGTQLSVL.

This sequence joins TRBV7-6 and TRBJ2-7; 9 bases map to TRBD2. The length of the CDR3 is 15 residues. V was pared by 0 bases and J by 0 bases, with 0 bases of the junction left unmatched. Per germline, CDR1 SGHVS and CDR2 FNYEAQ. The CDR3 is CASSLARGGSYEQYF. CDR3 DNA sequence: TGTGCCAGCAGCTTAGCGCGGGGGGGCTCCTACGAGCAGTACTTC.

This chain links TRBV11-3 with TRBJ1-2; 7 positions agree with TRBD1. The length of the CDR3 is 13 residues. V trimming: 1 base; J trimming: 4 bases; junction bases outside the gene matches: 0. Germline CDR1 and CDR2: SGHNT and YENEEA. This chain's CDR3 is CASSLAGGYGYTF. Here the CDR3 DNA reads TGTGCCAGCAGCTTAGCAGGGGGCTATGGCTACACCTTC.

This clone was observed a few times. This chain links TRBV5-1 with TRBJ2-5; D may be TRBD1 (6 bases). The V end lost 1 base, the J end lost 5 bases, and 6 bases lay between the germline ends. CDR1 SGHRS and CDR2 YFSETQ come from the germline V gene. The CDR3 is made up of 12 amino acids. CDR3 residues: CASSLTGETQYF. CDR3 nucleotides: TGCGCCAGCAGCTTGACAGGGGAGACCCAGTACTTC.

This rearrangement joins TRBV19 to TRBJ2-5, with no clear D. The end of the DNA fits TRBJ2-7 better, so the J call may be wrong. Germline loops: CDR1 LNHDA, CDR2 SQIVND (reference sequence). CDR3 length: 14 amino acids. This chain's CDR3 is CASSIGVGSYEQYF. In DNA form, the CDR3 reads TGTGCCAGTAGTATAGGGGTGGGATCCTACGAGCAGTACTTC.

The rearrangement joins TRBV29-1 to TRBJ2-3; TRBD2 is a possible D gene (6 bases). Trimming left V 8 bases short and J 1 base short, with 16 bases between. The CDR3 runs 14 residues. The V gene's germline CDR1 is SQVTM and CDR2 ANQGSEA. The CDR3 loop reads CSIKPWGGTDTQYF. The CDR3 DNA reads TGCAGCATAAAACCTTGGGGGGGCACAGATACGCAGTATTTT.

The chain combines TRBV5-5 with TRBJ1-2; D is perhaps TRBD1 (5 bases). The CDR3 is 12 amino acids. Looked up from germline, CDR1 is SGHKS and CDR2 is YYEKEE (reference sequence). The ends were cut back, 3 bases at V and 2 bases at J, with 5 bases in the middle. CDR3 protein: CASSWTNYGYTF. In DNA, the CDR3 is TGTGCCAGCAGCTGGACAAACTATGGCTACACCTTC.

This clone counts as large. The V call is TRBV18, the J call TRBJ1-3; 7 bases are shared with TRBD1. CDR1 and CDR2 (germline): KGHSH, LQKENI. The ends lost 3 bases at V and 0 bases at J; junction bases unmatched: 5. The CDR3 has 16 amino acids. The chain's CDR3 is CASSPQGGASGNTIYF. CDR3 DNA sequence: TGTGCCAGCTCACCCCAGGGGGGCGCCTCTGGAAACACCATATATTTT.

This clone was counted between two and nine times. A junction boundary mismatches the germline segment, possibly from a read error. The rearrangement uses TRBV5-4 and TRBJ2-4, with TRBD2 matching over 9 bases. CDR3 length equals 14 residues. Germline V gives CDR1 SGHNT, CDR2 YYREEE (reference sequence). The CDR3 sequence is CASSLGLAGSIQYF. In nucleotides, the CDR3 is TGTGCCAGCAGTTTGGGACTAGCAGGCAGCATTCAGTACTTC.

This clone appeared a few times. The chain carries TRBV10-1 and TRBJ2-3, with TRBD2 identical over 11 bases. This CDR3 is 15 amino acids long. Germline-derived CDR1 and CDR2 are WNHNN and SYGVQD (reference sequence). V lost 5 bases and J lost 1; bases outside the gene matches: 2. The CDR3: CASSLTSGGTDTQYF. CDR3 nucleotide sequence: TGCGCCAGCAGTCTGACTAGCGGGGGCACAGATACGCAGTATTTT.

The rearrangement links TRBV7-2 to TRBJ1-3; D may be TRBD1 (5 bases). The germline V and J ends were trimmed by 6 bases and 4 bases, with 19 bases remaining between them. CDR1 is SGHTA, CDR2 FQGNSA, per germline. This CDR3 comprises 16 residues. CDR3 nucleotide sequence: TGTGCCAGCAGATACGAGGGACGACCCAACGGAAACACCATATATTTT. This gives the protein CASRYEGRPNGNTIYF. Complete variable domain (other parts from reference TRBV7-2 and TRBJ1-3): GAGVSQSPSNKVTEKGKDVELRCDPISGHTALYWYRQSLGQGLEFLIYFQGNSAPDKSGLPSDRFSAERTGGSVSTLTIQRTQQEDSAVYLCASRYEGRPNGNTIYFGEGSWLTVV.

This clone was recorded a few times. The chain is built from TRBV5-4 and TRBJ2-7, with D perhaps TRBD2 (6 bases). The CDR3 loop spans 16 amino acids. Per germline, CDR1 SGHNT and CDR2 YYREEE (reference sequence). V was clipped by 4 bases and J by 0 bases, with 17 bases between them. The CDR3 is CASSQRGRSGSYEQYF. CDR3 bases: TGTGCCAGCAGCCAAAGGGGCCGTAGCGGCTCCTACGAGCAGTACTTC.

J is TRBJ1-1 and V is TRBV19; no reliable D call. Trimming cost V 7 bases and J 4 bases, with 19 bases left between them. CDR1 and CDR2 (germline): LNHDA, SQIVND (reference sequence). The CDR3 covers 15 residues. The CDR3: CASITRHARSTEAFF. The CDR3 bases are TGTGCCAGTATAACCAGACACGCGAGGTCCACTGAAGCTTTCTTT. The full variable domain, completed using reference TRBV19 and TRBJ1-1, is DGGITQSPKYLFRKEGQNVTLSCEQNLNHDAMYWYRQDPGQGLRLIYYSQIVNDFQKGDIAEGYSVSREKKESFPLTVTSAQKNPTAFYLCASITRHARSTEAFFGQGTRLTVV.

V usage is TRBV11-3 and J usage is TRBJ2-1, with D hard to call. Deletions cut 7 bases from V and 6 bases from J, with 16 bases between. Germline V lookup: CDR1 SGHNT, CDR2 YENEEA. The CDR3 is 14 amino acids. CDR3 DNA sequence: TGTGCCAGCACCCGAGAGCCCACTACCAATGAGCAGTTCTTC. Its translation is CASTREPTTNEQFF. The whole variable domain, remainder taken from reference TRBV11-3 and TRBJ2-1, is EAGVVQSPRYKIIEKKQPVAFWCNPISGHNTLYWYLQNLGQGPELLIRYENEEAVDDSQLPKDRFSAERLKGVDSTLKIQPAELGDSAVYLCASTREPTTNEQFFGPGTRLTVL.

This sequence joins TRBV25-1 and TRBJ1-1, with TRBD1 matching over 8 bases. Per the germline V gene, CDR1 is MGHDK and CDR2 is SYGVNS. There are 15 residues in the CDR3. J was trimmed by 0 bases and V by 1 base; bases with no gene match: 1. The CDR3 is CASSESGGMNTEAFF. CDR3 in DNA: TGTGCCAGCAGTGAATCAGGGGGCATGAACACTGAAGCTTTCTTT.

This clone has only a few counts. The sample has other DNA sequences that encode this CDR3 too. This chain uses TRBV4-1 with TRBJ1-2, with D possibly matching TRBD1 (5 bases). V was cut by 1 base and J by 4 bases, with 16 bases left in between. Per the germline V gene, CDR1 is MGHRA and CDR2 is YSYEKL. The CDR3 totals 16 residues. The CDR3 region is CASSQATTTVSYGYTF. For the CDR3, the DNA is TGCGCCAGCAGCCAAGCCACTACGACAGTCTCCTATGGCTACACCTTC.

In its sample, this clone was seen a few times. The V gene is TRBV20-1, the J gene TRBJ1-4, with D maybe TRBD1 (6 bases). The CDR3 spans 11 residues. In germline, CDR1 is DFQATT, CDR2 SNEGSKA (reference sequence). V dropped 5 bases and J dropped 7 bases, with 8 bases sitting between them. This CDR3 is CSAVQGEKLFF. The CDR3, as DNA: TGCAGTGCTGTACAGGGTGAAAAACTGTTTTTT.

Relative to its sample, this clone is medium-sized (0.01 to 0.1%). The chain carries TRBV6-6 and TRBJ2-7; the match to TRBD1 covers 10 bases. V trimming: 5 bases; J trimming: 2 bases; junction bases outside the gene matches: 3. CDR1 is MNHNY and CDR2 is SVGAGI in the germline V gene (reference sequence). The CDR3 has 14 amino acids. The DNA of the CDR3 is TGTGCCAGCAGTGACGGGACAGGGGCCTACGAGCAGTACTTC. This encodes CASSDGTGAYEQYF.

The table lists this clone with a count of one. The chain is built from TRBV9 and TRBJ2-7; TRBD1 matches at 11 bases. Germline CDR1 and CDR2: SGDLS and YYNGEE. The CDR3 loop spans 15 amino acids. The trim removed 0 bases at V and 4 bases at J, leaving 3 bases unmatched. The CDR3 region is CASSVEGQGAYEQYF. As DNA, the CDR3 is TGTGCCAGCAGCGTAGAAGGACAGGGGGCTTACGAGCAGTACTTC.

In this sample, this clone turned up a few times. The chain is built from TRBV10-3 and TRBJ2-3, with D tentatively TRBD2 (5 bases). The CDR3 is 13 amino acids. The V end lost 7 bases, the J end lost 0 bases, and 8 bases lay between the germline ends. From germline, CDR1 is ENHRY and CDR2 SYGVKD. For the CDR3, the DNA is TGTGCCATCAAGGGCGGGAGCACAGATACGCAGTATTTT. This gives the protein CAIKGGSTDTQYF.

This clone was counted only a few times. The CDR3 bases are TGTGCCAGTAGTATAGCGGGAGGGCAGCGGGATACGCAGTATTTT. It is translated as CASSIAGGQRDTQYF. V is TRBV19 and J is TRBJ2-3, with 8 bases identical to TRBD2. Germline values: CDR1 LNHDA, CDR2 SQIVND (reference sequence). The ends lost 1 base at V and 6 bases at J; junction bases unmatched: 6. The CDR3 loop spans 15 amino acids.

This clone has more than one count but fewer than ten. This chain links TRBV7-2 with TRBJ1-4; D gene ambiguous. This CDR3 is built from 14 residues. The V and J ends lost 1 base and 8 bases respectively, with 11 bases between them. The germline gives CDR1 SGHTA, CDR2 FQGNSA. CDR3 amino acids: CASSLGRVGEKLFF. The CDR3 nucleotides read TGTGCCAGCAGCTTAGGGAGGGTGGGAGAAAAACTGTTTTTT.

CDR3 in amino acids: CASSQDFSVFSGYTF. DNA for the CDR3: TGTGCCAGCAGCCAAGATTTCAGTGTATTCTCTGGCTACACCTTC. The rearrangement uses TRBV14 and TRBJ1-2; D unresolved. Trimming took 0 bases from V and 7 from J, leaving 15 bases between them. Germline assignment: CDR1 SGHDN and CDR2 FVKESK. This CDR3 contains 15 residues. Supplemented by reference TRBV14 and TRBJ1-2, the full variable domain reads EAGVTQFPSHSVIEKGQTVTLRCDPISGHDNLYWYRRVMGKEIKFLLHFVKESKQDESGMPNNRFLAERTGGTYSTLKVQPAELEDSGVYFCASSQDFSVFSGYTFGSGTRLTVV.

This clone was recorded once. The chain is built from TRBV5-1 and TRBJ1-2; no clear D gene. V was trimmed by 4 bases and J by 4 bases, leaving 11 bases between them. This CDR3 is built from 13 residues. Per the germline V gene, CDR1 is SGHRS and CDR2 is YFSETQ. The CDR3 nucleotides read TGCGCCAGCAGCGAAGGCGATCGCTATGGCTACACCTTC. As protein: CASSEGDRYGYTF.

A few counts support this clone. V is TRBV2 and J is TRBJ2-7; D unclear. Trimming removed 1 base from V and 3 bases from J, with 1 base in between. This CDR3 is built from 11 residues. Looked up from germline, CDR1 is SNHLY and CDR2 is FYNNEI. The CDR3 nucleotides read TGTGCCAGCAGTGAAGACTACGAGCAGTACTTC. Amino acid sequence: CASSEDYEQYF.